By share, the clone carrying this T cell receptor beta chain counts as medium-sized. CDR1 and CDR2 (germline): SGHNT, YENEEA. This CDR3 has 16 residues. The V gene end was trimmed by 5 bases and the J gene end by 6 bases; junction bases not matched to a gene: 4. Sequencing was performed with immunoSEQ multiplex PCR; in TCRdb, only in-frame clones are kept and a portion is missing. Of roughly 9,700 clones detected, 30% to 35% appear once; the ten largest clones hold approximately 5.7%. Proliferating CFSE-low CD3+CD4+ and CD3+CD8+ responders were sorted post-reaction. The sample belongs to a study of graft-versus-host responses after intestinal transplantation. The overall study: The study gave all recipients anti-thymocyte globulin induction, then tacrolimus and steroids for 2 to 3 years. Overall study results and limits: Recipient-marrow GvH clones were detected, some having first appeared in ileum or blood. Individuals carrying graft-donor T cell macrochimerism showed high graft-versus-host to host-versus-graft clonal ratios in allografts.

This specimen consisted of alloreactive CD4+ T cells from a mixed lymphocyte reaction culture, obtained before transplantation. Subset given: CFSE-low proliferating T cells sorted from roughly six-day pre-transplant mixed lymphocyte reaction (GvH or HvG direction). V gene TRBV11-3 combines with J gene TRBJ2-1, with TRBD2 matching over 16 bases. The sequence derives from a human patient who was an organ donor for intestinal transplantation. The CDR3 nucleotides read TGTGCCAGCAGCCTGGGACTAGCGGGGGGGAGCAATGAGCAGTTCTTC. It codes for CASSLGLAGGSNEQFF.